The present T cell receptor beta chain was sequenced within a study of blood T cell repertoires in COVID-19. In the study overall: Specimens from acute and convalescent COVID-19 originated in the United States, Italy and Spain. PBMCs, B-cell-depleted T cells, or T cells provided the cDNA or gDNA that made up the material.

Enrollment of patients from Seattle took place during active infection, with longitudinal follow-up. J lost 6 bases, V lost 6 bases, and 10 bases had no gene match. This CDR3 contains 14 residues. Germline V gives CDR1 LNHDA, CDR2 SQIVND (reference sequence). Per the original data handling: Researchers report that nucleated cell counts were estimated from reference gene primer amplification. Using immunoSEQ multiplex PCR, the repertoire was profiled, and TCRdb retains in-frame clones only, with some absent. V and J calls and clone size are given by that table; D and trimming were obtained from the DNA. The sample lists 150,000 to 200,000 clones, about nine tenths occurring once.

This rearrangement joins TRBV19 to TRBJ1-1; the match to TRBD1 covers 7 bases. The sequencing sample was made of peripheral blood. The TCR originated in an older woman with COVID-19, enrolled during active disease. The CDR3 here is CASSLNVRGPEAFF. DNA of the CDR3: TGTGCCAGTAGCTTAAATGTTAGGGGGCCTGAAGCTTTCTTT.